Each of the 27 T cell receptor beta chains below was sequenced from the same sample in a study of blood T cell repertoires in COVID-19. The assay was immunoSEQ multiplex PCR, and TCRdb's table has in-frame clones only and misses some. The sample records around 110,000 clones, 90% being singletons. Sequenced sample: peripheral blood. These receptors were collected from a human donor with active COVID-19. The donor label of this sample is uncertain.

Comment on this clone: Compared with germline, one end of the junction differs, possibly owing to a read error. This chain connects TRBV3-1 (or the pseudogene TRBV3-2) to TRBJ2-1; possible D gene TRBD2, 5 bases. Germline CDR1 and CDR2: LGHDT and YNNKEL (reference sequence). The CDR3 is made up of 14 amino acids. This CDR3 is CASSQHPGNNEQFF. The CDR3 DNA follows: TGTGCCAGCAGCCAACACCCGGGGAACAACGAGCAGTTCTTC.

The J gene is TRBJ2-1, the V gene TRBV20-1; TRBD2 is a possible D gene (5 bases). In germline, CDR1 is DFQATT, CDR2 SNEGSKA (reference sequence). The CDR3 extends over 11 amino acids. V was trimmed by 6 bases and J by 6 bases, leaving 9 bases between them. CDR3 region: CSAEGFNEQFF. CDR3 coding DNA: TGCAGTGCAGAGGGCTTCAATGAGCAGTTCTTC.

The chain is built from TRBV29-1 and TRBJ2-6, with D perhaps matching TRBD1 (5 bases). CDR1 SQVTM and CDR2 ANQGSEA come from the germline V gene. V gave up 4 bases and J gave up 0 bases, with 13 bases separating them. This CDR3 is 16 amino acids long. CDR3 nucleotide sequence: TGCAGCGTTGGCACAGGTCAAAACTCTGGGGCCAACGTCCTGACTTTC. Translation gives CSVGTGQNSGANVLTF.

The V gene is TRBV30, the J gene TRBJ1-5, with TRBD1 as a possible D gene (5 bases). Trimming left V 0 bases short and J 4 bases short, with 13 bases between. The CDR3 has 15 amino acids. The germline V gene has CDR1 GTSNPN and CDR2 SVGIG (reference sequence). The CDR3 protein is CAWSVQTEWNQPQHF. CDR3 nucleotides: TGTGCCTGGAGTGTACAGACAGAGTGGAATCAGCCCCAGCATTTT.

The chain recombines TRBV3-1 (or the pseudogene TRBV3-2) with TRBJ1-2; 8 positions agree with TRBD1. The J segment lost 4 bases and the V segment lost 11 bases, leaving 6 bases of the junction unmatched. CDR1 LGHDT and CDR2 YNNKEL come from the germline V gene (reference sequence). The CDR3 runs 12 residues. The CDR3 DNA follows: TGTGCCGTCAGGGGGCCTGGCTATGGCTACACCTTC. Translating gives CAVRGPGYGYTF.

The J gene is TRBJ1-2, the V gene TRBV27; D perhaps matches TRBD1 (6 bases). The CDR3 spans 14 residues. V lost 1 base, J lost 8 bases, and 14 bases lay in between. Germline loops: CDR1 MNHEY, CDR2 SMNVEV (reference sequence). The CDR3: CASSLFGGAWGYTF. As DNA, the CDR3 is TGTGCCAGCAGTTTATTTGGGGGCGCGTGGGGCTACACCTTC.

V is TRBV27 and J is TRBJ1-1; 9 nucleotides match TRBD1. CDR3 length: 16 amino acids. Germline loops: CDR1 MNHEY, CDR2 SMNVEV (reference sequence). J was trimmed by 4 bases and V by 3 bases; bases with no gene match: 9. CDR3 residues: CASSLDTGGSGTEAFF. The CDR3 nucleotides are TGTGCCAGCAGTTTGGATACAGGGGGCTCGGGCACTGAAGCTTTCTTT.

V and J are TRBV5-8 and TRBJ1-5; D gene ambiguous. Trimming stripped 4 bases from V and 5 bases from J, with 10 bases between. Germline CDR1 is SGHTS and CDR2 is YDEGEE. This CDR3 has 13 amino acids. The CDR3 is CASSLMADQPQHF. CDR3 coding DNA: TGTGCCAGCAGCCTGATGGCAGATCAGCCCCAGCATTTT.

The rearrangement uses TRBV19 and TRBJ1-1; the match to TRBD1 covers 8 bases. The CDR3 length is 15 residues. The germline CDR1 and CDR2 sequences are LNHDA and SQIVND (reference sequence). V shed 7 bases, J shed 0 bases, and the junction held 7 bases outside the gene matches. CDR3 loop: CASIRTGQMNTEAFF. The CDR3 region has the DNA TGTGCCAGTATTCGGACAGGGCAAATGAACACTGAAGCTTTCTTT. Full variable domain (outside the CDR3, taken from reference TRBV19 and TRBJ1-1): DGGITQSPKYLFRKEGQNVTLSCEQNLNHDAMYWYRQDPGQGLRLIYYSQIVNDFQKGDIAEGYSVSREKKESFPLTVTSAQKNPTAFYLCASIRTGQMNTEAFFGQGTRLTVV.

The chain employs TRBV27 and TRBJ1-2; 7 nucleotides match TRBD1. Germline trimming cut 5 bases from V and 0 bases from J; bases unmatched to any gene: 12. The CDR3 spans 17 residues. Germline V gene lookup returns CDR1 MNHEY and CDR2 SMNVEV (reference sequence). CDR3 region: CASSPWTGPTTNYGYTF. The CDR3 coding sequence is TGTGCCAGCAGTCCGTGGACAGGACCCACCACTAACTATGGCTACACCTTC.

The chain employs TRBV6-5 and TRBJ2-7, with TRBD1 matching over 8 bases. CDR3 length: 14 residues. Germline CDR1 is MNHEY and CDR2 is SVGAGI. V lost 6 bases and J lost 7; bases outside the gene matches: 11. The CDR3 DNA reads TGTGCCAGCAGGGACAACTCAGGGGGCCGGGAGCAGTACTTC. It yields the protein CASRDNSGGREQYF.

The chain is built from TRBV10-3 and TRBJ1-1; D gene unclear. CDR3 size: 16 residues. V lost 0 bases and J lost 2, with 13 bases in between. The germline CDR1 and CDR2 sequences are ENHRY and SYGVKD. The DNA for the CDR3 is TGTGCCATCAGTGAGTCATGGGGAGCAGTCAACACTGAAGCTTTCTTT. Protein sequence: CAISESWGAVNTEAFF.

The chain joins TRBV5-4 to TRBJ2-5; 11 bases match TRBD2. Germline V CDR1 and CDR2: SGHNT, YYREEE (reference sequence). This CDR3 has 15 residues. V was clipped by 3 bases and J by 3 bases; unmatched bases: 4. Written as DNA, the CDR3 is TGTGCCAGCAGCTCAAAGACTAGCGGGGAAGAGACCCAGTACTTC. Amino acid sequence: CASSSKTSGEETQYF.

The rearrangement joins TRBV6-5 to TRBJ1-4; possible D gene TRBD1, 6 bases. The germline V gene has CDR1 MNHEY and CDR2 SVGAGI. V was shortened by 2 bases and J by 5 bases, with 12 bases between the two germline ends. CDR3 length: 15 residues. The CDR3 region is CASSYARGTNEKLFF. CDR3 nucleotide sequence: TGTGCCAGCAGTTACGCTAGGGGGACGAATGAAAAACTGTTTTTT.

The CDR3 loop is CASSLTGEGFYGYTF. In DNA form, the CDR3 reads TGTGCCAGCAGCTTAACGGGGGAGGGTTTCTATGGCTACACCTTC. The chain recombines TRBV7-2 with TRBJ1-2, with D possibly TRBD1 on 5 matching bases. From germline, CDR1 is SGHTA and CDR2 FQGNSA. The CDR3 extends over 15 amino acids. V lost 2 bases, J lost 4 bases, and 14 bases lay in between.

This clone has a single count. The V call is TRBV6-5, the J call TRBJ1-4, with D perhaps matching TRBD1 (5 bases). The ends were cut back, 2 bases at V and 10 bases at J, with 14 bases in the middle. Germline lookup yields CDR1 MNHEY and CDR2 SVGAGI. The CDR3 runs to 14 residues. CDR3 in amino acids: CASSYASGLGKLFF. In DNA form, the CDR3 reads TGTGCCAGCAGTTACGCGTCAGGGTTGGGAAAACTGTTTTTT.

The V and J genes are TRBV18 and TRBJ2-1; D gene uncertain. Germline CDR1 reads KGHSH; CDR2 reads LQKENI. The V end lost 0 bases, the J end lost 6 bases, and 9 bases lay between the germline ends. The CDR3 covers 14 residues. CDR3 DNA: TGTGCCAGCTCACCACCCCCGCGGCCCAATGAGCAGTTCTTC. Protein: CASSPPPRPNEQFF. Combining the CDR3 with reference TRBV18 and TRBJ2-1 gives the whole variable domain NAGVMQNPRHLVRRRGQEARLRCSPMKGHSHVYWYRQLPEEGLKFMVYLQKENIIDESGMPKERFSAEFPKEGPSILRIQQVVRGDSAAYFCASSPPPRPNEQFFGPGTRLTVL.

V usage is TRBV7-2 and J usage is TRBJ1-5; D is unclear. The CDR3 covers 16 residues. V gave up 5 bases and J gave up 4 bases, with 18 bases separating them. Germline CDR1 and CDR2: SGHTA and FQGNSA. CDR3 nucleotides: TGTGCCAGCAGCCCCGAGGGATCGGGTTGGAATCAGCCCCAGCATTTT. It specifies CASSPEGSGWNQPQHF.

J is TRBJ1-4 and V is TRBV7-9; 7 bases map to TRBD1. CDR3 length equals 16 residues. The J segment lost 4 bases and the V segment lost 1 base, leaving 6 bases of the junction unmatched. In germline, CDR1 is SEHNR, CDR2 FQNEAQ (reference sequence). The CDR3 protein is CASSLVLGQSNEKLFF. Written as DNA, the CDR3 is TGTGCCAGCAGCTTAGTTTTGGGACAGAGTAATGAAAAACTGTTTTTT.

J is TRBJ2-1 and V is TRBV10-1; 9 bases map to TRBD2. In germline, CDR1 is WNHNN, CDR2 SYGVQD (reference sequence). V was clipped by 5 bases and J by 2 bases; unmatched bases: 13. The CDR3 sequence is 18 residues long. The CDR3 loop reads CASSSGQFSGGTYNEQFF. The CDR3 coding sequence is TGCGCCAGCAGTTCCGGCCAATTTAGCGGGGGCACCTACAATGAGCAGTTCTTC.

The chain has TRBV6-2 or TRBV6-3 and TRBJ2-6; 8 bases are a match to TRBD1. V was pared by 6 bases and J by 3 bases, with 13 bases of the junction left unmatched. This CDR3 region has 18 residues. Per the germline V gene, CDR1 is MNHEY and CDR2 is SVGEGT. The chain's CDR3 is CASSPIQGGAGGANVLTF. For the CDR3, the DNA is TGTGCCAGCAGCCCTATACAGGGGGGCGCTGGTGGGGCCAACGTCCTGACTTTC.

The rearrangement joins TRBV13 to TRBJ2-7, with 8 bases identical to TRBD2. Trimming at V came to 6 bases and at J to 0 bases, leaving 4 bases not matched to a gene. Germline V CDR1 and CDR2: PRHDT, FYEKMQ (reference sequence). This CDR3 has 14 amino acids. The CDR3 spells CASRQRGRSYEQYF. The CDR3 DNA follows: TGTGCCAGCAGGCAGCGGGGGCGCTCCTACGAGCAGTACTTC.

V and J are TRBV6-2 or TRBV6-3 and TRBJ2-3, with 11 bases identical to TRBD2. After removal of 4 bases from V and 5 bases from J, the junction contained 11 bases not matched to a gene. Germline loops: CDR1 MNHEY, CDR2 SVGEGT. The CDR3 covers 17 residues. The CDR3 nucleotides are TGTGCCAGCAGTTCATACCTAGCGGGGGGCCCTGGAGATACGCAGTATTTT. This translates into CASSSYLAGGPGDTQYF.

The V and J genes are TRBV2 and TRBJ1-2; D perhaps matches TRBD1 (5 bases). Deletions cut 3 bases from V and 6 bases from J, with 11 bases between. The CDR3 is 13 residues long. Germline-derived CDR1 and CDR2 are SNHLY and FYNNEI. The CDR3 reads CASSEQGRDGYTF. The DNA of the CDR3 is TGTGCCAGCAGTGAGCAGGGAAGGGATGGCTACACCTTC.

In DNA form, the CDR3 reads TGTGCCAGCAGTCCCGCCTACCAGCCCCAGCATTTT. Translating it yields CASSPAYQPQHF. The chain recombines TRBV28 with TRBJ1-5; D unclear. The V end lost 5 bases, the J end lost 7 bases, and 9 bases lay between the germline ends. The CDR3 is 12 residues long. Germline values: CDR1 MDHEN, CDR2 SYDVKM.

The chain is built from TRBV20-1 and TRBJ1-2; the match to TRBD1 covers 9 bases. Per germline, CDR1 DFQATT and CDR2 SNEGSKA (reference sequence). With 3 bases clipped from V and 3 bases from J, the junction kept 11 bases outside the gene matches. The CDR3 runs 16 residues. The CDR3 DNA sequence: TGCAGTGCTAGTCTGACGCTCACAGGGGGCTACTATGGCTACACCTTC. This gives the protein CSASLTLTGGYYGYTF.

The chain uses TRBV6-5 and TRBJ2-2; D remains ambiguous. The CDR3 runs 13 residues. Germline V gives CDR1 MNHEY, CDR2 SVGAGI. V gave up 8 bases and J gave up 6 bases, with 13 bases separating them. The CDR3 sequence: CASRRSGAGELFF. CDR3 coding DNA: TGTGCCAGCCGTCGTTCAGGCGCCGGGGAGCTGTTTTTT.